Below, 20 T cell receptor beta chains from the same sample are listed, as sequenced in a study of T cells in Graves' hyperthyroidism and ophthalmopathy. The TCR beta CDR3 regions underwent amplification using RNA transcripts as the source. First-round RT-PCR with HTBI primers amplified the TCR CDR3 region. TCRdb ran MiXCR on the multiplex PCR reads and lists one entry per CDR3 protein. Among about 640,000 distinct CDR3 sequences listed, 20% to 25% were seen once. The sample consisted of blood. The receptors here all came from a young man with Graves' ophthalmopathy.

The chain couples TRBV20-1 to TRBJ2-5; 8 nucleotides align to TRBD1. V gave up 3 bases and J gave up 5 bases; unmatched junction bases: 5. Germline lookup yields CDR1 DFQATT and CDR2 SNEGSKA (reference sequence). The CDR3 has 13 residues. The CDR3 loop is CSARPAGGETQYF. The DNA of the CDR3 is TGCAGTGCTAGGCCGGCAGGGGGCGAGACCCAGTACTTC.

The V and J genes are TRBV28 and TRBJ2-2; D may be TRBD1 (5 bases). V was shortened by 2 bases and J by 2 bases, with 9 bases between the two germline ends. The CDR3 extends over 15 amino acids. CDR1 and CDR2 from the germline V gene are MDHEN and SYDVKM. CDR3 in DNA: TGTGCCAGCAGTTTAAGACAGACCAACACCGGGGAGCTGTTTTTT. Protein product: CASSLRQTNTGELFF.

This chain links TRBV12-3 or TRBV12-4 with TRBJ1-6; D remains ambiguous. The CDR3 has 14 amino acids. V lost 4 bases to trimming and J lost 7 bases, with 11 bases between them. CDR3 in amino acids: CASSYSGWNSPLHF. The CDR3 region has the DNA TGTGCCAGCAGTTACAGCGGGTGGAATTCACCCCTCCACTTT.

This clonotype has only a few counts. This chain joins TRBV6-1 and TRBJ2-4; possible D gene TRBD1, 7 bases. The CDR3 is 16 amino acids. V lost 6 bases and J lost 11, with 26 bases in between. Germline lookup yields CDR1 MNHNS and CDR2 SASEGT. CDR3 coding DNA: TGTGCCAGCAGGGTAACAGGGGAGGCTAAAGCCGGGCTTCAGTACTTC. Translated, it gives CASRVTGEAKAGLQYF.

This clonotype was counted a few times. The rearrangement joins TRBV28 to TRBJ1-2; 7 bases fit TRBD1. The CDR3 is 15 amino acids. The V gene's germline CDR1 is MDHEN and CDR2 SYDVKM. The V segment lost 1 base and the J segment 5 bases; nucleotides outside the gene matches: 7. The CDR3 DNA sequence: TGTGCCAGCAGTTTATCTCGGACAGGCGCTTATGGCTACACCTTC. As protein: CASSLSRTGAYGYTF.

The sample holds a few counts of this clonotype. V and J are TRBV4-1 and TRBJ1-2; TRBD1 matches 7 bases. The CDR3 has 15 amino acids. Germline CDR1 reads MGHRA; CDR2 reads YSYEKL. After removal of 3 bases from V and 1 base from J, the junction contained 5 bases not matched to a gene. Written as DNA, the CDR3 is TGCGCCAGCAGCCATATGGGACAGATTAACTATGGCTACACCTTC. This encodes CASSHMGQINYGYTF.

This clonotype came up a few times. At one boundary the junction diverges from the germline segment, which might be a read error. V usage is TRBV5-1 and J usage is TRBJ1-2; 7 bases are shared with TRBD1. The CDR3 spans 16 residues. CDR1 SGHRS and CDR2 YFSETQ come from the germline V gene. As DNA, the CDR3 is TGTGCCAGCAGCTTGCTAGGGGGCAATACAAACTATGGCTACACCTTC. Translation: CASSLLGGNTNYGYTF.

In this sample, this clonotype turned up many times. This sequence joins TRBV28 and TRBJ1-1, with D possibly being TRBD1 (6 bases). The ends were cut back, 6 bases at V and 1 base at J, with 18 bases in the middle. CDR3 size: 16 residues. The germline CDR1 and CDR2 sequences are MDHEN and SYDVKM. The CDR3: CASRTGRGQKNTEAFF. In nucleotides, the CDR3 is TGTGCCAGCAGAACCGGAAGGGGACAAAAGAACACTGAAGCTTTCTTT.

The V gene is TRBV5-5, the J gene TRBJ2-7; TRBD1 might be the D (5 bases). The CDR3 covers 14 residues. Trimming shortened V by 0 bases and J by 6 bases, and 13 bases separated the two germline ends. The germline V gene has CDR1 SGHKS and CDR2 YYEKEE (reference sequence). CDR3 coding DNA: TGTGCCAGCAGCTTGGATGCAGGGCGGTCCGAGCAGTACTTC. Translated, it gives CASSLDAGRSEQYF.

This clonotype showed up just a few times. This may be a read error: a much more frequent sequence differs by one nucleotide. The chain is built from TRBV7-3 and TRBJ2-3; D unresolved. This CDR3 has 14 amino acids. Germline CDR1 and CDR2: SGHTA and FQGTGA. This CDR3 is CASSLEPRADTRYF. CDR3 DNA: TGTGCCAGCAGCTTAGAACCCCGGGCAGATACGCGGTATTTT.

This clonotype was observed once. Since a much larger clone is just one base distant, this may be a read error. The CDR3 reads CASSEQLTKAFF. The CDR3 nucleotides read TGTGCCAGCAGTGAACAGCTCACTAAAGCTTTCTTT. The V gene is TRBV2, the J gene TRBJ1-1; no reliable D call. From germline, CDR1 is SNHLY and CDR2 FYNNEI. The CDR3 extends over 12 amino acids.

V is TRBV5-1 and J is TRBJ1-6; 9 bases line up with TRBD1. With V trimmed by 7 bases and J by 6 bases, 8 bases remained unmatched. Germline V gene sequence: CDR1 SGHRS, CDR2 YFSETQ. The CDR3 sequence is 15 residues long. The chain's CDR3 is CASGTGTGSNSPLHF. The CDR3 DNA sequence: TGCGCCAGCGGAACCGGGACAGGGAGTAATTCACCCCTCCACTTT. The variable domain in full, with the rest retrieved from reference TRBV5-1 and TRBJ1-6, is KAGVTQTPRYLIKTRGQQVTLSCSPISGHRSVSWYQQTPGQGLQFLFEYFSETQRNKGNFPGRFSGRQFSNSRSEMNVSTLELGDSALYLCASGTGTGSNSPLHFGNGTRLTVT.

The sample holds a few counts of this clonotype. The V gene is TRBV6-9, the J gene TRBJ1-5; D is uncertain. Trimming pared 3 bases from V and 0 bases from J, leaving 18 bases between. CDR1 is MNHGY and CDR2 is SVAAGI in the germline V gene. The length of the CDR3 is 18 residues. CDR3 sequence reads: CASSYSNRVRFSNQPQHF. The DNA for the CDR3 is TGTGCCAGCAGTTACTCGAATAGGGTGAGATTTAGCAATCAGCCCCAGCATTTT.

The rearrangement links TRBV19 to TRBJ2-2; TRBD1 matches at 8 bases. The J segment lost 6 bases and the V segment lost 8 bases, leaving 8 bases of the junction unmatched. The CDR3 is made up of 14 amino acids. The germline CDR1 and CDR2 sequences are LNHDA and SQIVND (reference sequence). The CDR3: CASQTDRGPGELFF. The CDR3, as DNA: TGTGCCAGTCAGACCGACAGGGGCCCCGGGGAGCTGTTTTTT.

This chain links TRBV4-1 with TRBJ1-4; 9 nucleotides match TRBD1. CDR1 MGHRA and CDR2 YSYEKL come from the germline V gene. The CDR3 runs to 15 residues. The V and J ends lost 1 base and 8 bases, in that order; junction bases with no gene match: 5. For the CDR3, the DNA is TGCGCCAGCAGCCAAGGCGGGACAGGGAGCGAAAAACTGTTTTTT. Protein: CASSQGGTGSEKLFF.

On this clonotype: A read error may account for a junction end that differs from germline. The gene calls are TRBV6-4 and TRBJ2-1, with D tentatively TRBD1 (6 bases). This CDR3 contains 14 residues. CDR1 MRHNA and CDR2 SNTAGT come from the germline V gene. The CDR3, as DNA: TGTGCCAGCAGTTACTCCACGACAGGTAATGAGCAGTTCTTC. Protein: CASSYSTTGNEQFF.

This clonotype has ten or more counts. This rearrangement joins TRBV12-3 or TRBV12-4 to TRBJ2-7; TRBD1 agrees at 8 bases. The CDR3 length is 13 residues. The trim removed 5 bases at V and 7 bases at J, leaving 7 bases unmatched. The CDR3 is CASSVDRVGEQYF. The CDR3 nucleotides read TGTGCCAGCAGTGTGGACAGGGTCGGGGAGCAGTACTTC.

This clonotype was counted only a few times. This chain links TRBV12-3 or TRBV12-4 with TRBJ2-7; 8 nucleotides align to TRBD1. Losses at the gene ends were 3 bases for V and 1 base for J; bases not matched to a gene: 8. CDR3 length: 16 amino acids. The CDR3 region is CASSFGTGSLSYEQYF. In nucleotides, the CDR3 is TGTGCCAGCAGTTTTGGGACAGGCAGCCTGTCCTACGAGCAGTACTTC.

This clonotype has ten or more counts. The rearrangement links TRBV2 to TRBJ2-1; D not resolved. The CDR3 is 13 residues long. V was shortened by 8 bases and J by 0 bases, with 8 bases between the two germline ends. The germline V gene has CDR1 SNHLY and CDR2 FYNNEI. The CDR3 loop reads CASGLSSYNEQFF. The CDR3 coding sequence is TGTGCCAGCGGTCTTAGCTCCTACAATGAGCAGTTCTTC. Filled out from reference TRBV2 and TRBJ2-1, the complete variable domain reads EPEVTQTPSHQVTQMGQEVILRCVPISNHLYFYWYRQILGQKVEFLVSFYNNEISEKSEIFDDQFSVERPDGSNFTLKIRSTKLEDSAMYFCASGLSSYNEQFFGPGTRLTVL.

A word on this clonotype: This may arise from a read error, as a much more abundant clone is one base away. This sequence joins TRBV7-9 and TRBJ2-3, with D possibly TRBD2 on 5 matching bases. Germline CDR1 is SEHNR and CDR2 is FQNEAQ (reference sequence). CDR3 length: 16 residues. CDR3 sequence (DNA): TGTGCCAGCAGCTCCCCGGATCGAGCTAGCAGAGATACGCAGTATTTT. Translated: CASSSPDRASRDTQYF.